A single T cell receptor (beta chain) is shown here with its context. This sample was included in a study of blood T cell repertoires in COVID-19. Germline-derived CDR1 and CDR2 are MNHEY and SMNVEV (reference sequence). This CDR3 has 17 residues. The V end was cut by 6 bases, the J end by 3 bases, with 20 bases between. Per the study methods: Amplified reference gene primers provided the basis for estimating nucleated cell counts. Using immunoSEQ multiplex PCR, the repertoire was profiled, and TCRdb retains in-frame clones only, with some absent. V and J calls and clone size are as listed in that table; D and trimming were resolved from the DNA. This table holds around 220,000 clones, about 88% found once.

The chain employs TRBV27 and TRBJ2-2; D is ambiguous. The specimen was peripheral blood. The receptor was isolated from a woman between 40 and 50 years old who had recovered from COVID-19. The CDR3 region is CASSPLTASQYTGELFF. CDR3 coding DNA: TGTGCCAGCAGCCCTCTAACAGCTTCGCAGTACACCGGGGAGCTGTTTTTT.